These 15 T cell receptor beta chains share one sample of origin, sequenced in a study of T cells in Graves' hyperthyroidism and ophthalmopathy. Amplified regions were TCR beta CDR3 sequences from RNA transcripts. A first-round RT-PCR of the TCR CDR3 used the HTBI primer set. MiXCR was run by TCRdb on the multiplex PCR reads, yielding one entry per CDR3 protein. The table includes more than 150,000 distinct CDR3 sequences, about 15% detected once. The sequenced material came from blood. These receptors originate from a woman aged 50 to 60 with Graves' hyperthyroidism.

The table lists this clonotype with a few counts. V gene TRBV9 combines with J gene TRBJ2-7; 9 bases align to TRBD2. V gave up 3 bases and J gave up 4 bases; unmatched junction bases: 5. The CDR3 spans 14 residues. Germline assignment: CDR1 SGDLS and CDR2 YYNGEE. The CDR3 sequence: CASSESGGTYEQYF. The CDR3 nucleotides read TGTGCCAGCAGCGAAAGCGGGGGGACTTACGAGCAGTACTTC. Combining the CDR3 with reference TRBV9 and TRBJ2-7 gives the whole variable domain DSGVTQTPKHLITATGQRVTLRCSPRSGDLSVYWYQQSLDQGLQFLIQYYNGEERAKGNILERFSAQQFPDLHSELNLSSLELGDSALYFCASSESGGTYEQYFGPGTRLTVT.

Many counts were recorded for this clonotype. The chain employs TRBV12-5 and TRBJ2-7; D could derive from TRBD1 or TRBD2 (5 bases each). This CDR3 is 17 amino acids long. Germline V gene sequence: CDR1 LGHNT, CDR2 FRNRAP. V lost 0 bases and J lost 2, with 17 bases in between. The CDR3 protein is CASGLVTDGWGPYEQYF. The CDR3, as DNA: TGTGCTAGTGGTTTGGTCACCGACGGTTGGGGACCCTACGAGCAGTACTTC.

The V and J genes are TRBV6-1 and TRBJ2-1; D is possibly TRBD1 (6 bases). The CDR3 contains 14 residues. V was pared by 9 bases and J by 7 bases, with 19 bases between. From germline, CDR1 is MNHNS and CDR2 SASEGT. CDR3 amino acids: CASNRDNNGNEQFF. The CDR3 region has the DNA TGTGCCAGTAATCGGGACAACAACGGGAATGAGCAGTTCTTC.

This clonotype was seen at least ten times. The chain links TRBV10-3 to TRBJ2-7; D is unclear. Trimming removed 3 bases from V and 7 bases from J, with 7 bases in between. The CDR3 loop spans 11 amino acids. Germline V lookup: CDR1 ENHRY, CDR2 SYGVKD. The chain's CDR3 is CAISEGIEQYF. The CDR3 DNA sequence: TGTGCCATCAGTGAAGGCATTGAGCAGTACTTC.

This clonotype was seen many times. The V gene is TRBV7-2, the J gene TRBJ2-5; TRBD1 agrees at 9 bases. The CDR3 consists of 13 residues. With 5 bases clipped from V and 14 bases from J, the junction kept 12 bases outside the gene matches. CDR1 SGHTA and CDR2 FQGNSA come from the germline V gene. The CDR3 reads CASSALPGQGLYF. In DNA, the CDR3 is TGTGCCAGCAGCGCTTTACCGGGACAGGGCTTATACTTC.

In this sample, this clonotype turned up many times. The DNA for the CDR3 is TGTGCCAGCAGCTTCGGACGAAATGAGCAGTTCTTC. It encodes CASSFGRNEQFF. The chain has TRBV7-3 and TRBJ2-1, with D unclear. V was cut by 3 bases and J by 7 bases, with 7 bases left in between. Looked up from germline, CDR1 is SGHTA and CDR2 is FQGTGA. The CDR3 runs to 12 residues.

This clonotype appeared many times. The gene calls are TRBV5-4 and TRBJ1-1; D remains unclear. CDR1 SGHNT and CDR2 YYREEE come from the germline V gene (reference sequence). CDR3 length: 13 residues. Between the trimmed V and J ends, which lost 5 bases and 7 bases, there was a span of 15 bases. The CDR3 loop reads CASSLLGIDEAFF. The DNA for the CDR3 is TGTGCCAGCAGTCTGCTGGGAATCGATGAAGCTTTCTTT.

The chain employs TRBV5-1 and TRBJ2-1; 8 positions agree with TRBD2. Trimming removed 4 bases from V and 4 bases from J; junction bases left unmatched: 7. Germline-derived CDR1 and CDR2 are SGHRS and YFSETQ. The CDR3 is 15 amino acids. CDR3 in DNA: TGCGCCAGCAGCCTGAAACTAGCGGAGTACAATGAGCAGTTCTTC. This translates into CASSLKLAEYNEQFF.

There are many counts of this clonotype. The chain couples TRBV19 to TRBJ2-2, with D perhaps TRBD1 (6 bases). The V gene's germline CDR1 is LNHDA and CDR2 SQIVND (reference sequence). The ends were cut back, 4 bases at V and 0 bases at J, with 6 bases in the middle. The CDR3 runs 14 residues. Here the CDR3 reads CASSRQANTGELFF. In nucleotides, the CDR3 is TGTGCCAGTAGTAGACAGGCGAACACCGGGGAGCTGTTTTTT.

This clonotype was detected many times. The chain combines TRBV3-1 with TRBJ2-5, with D unresolved. Trimming cost V 2 bases and J 4 bases, with 8 bases left between them. In germline, CDR1 is LGHDT, CDR2 YNNKEL (reference sequence). The length of the CDR3 is 13 residues. CDR3 protein: CASSQRSPETQYF. In nucleotides, the CDR3 is TGTGCCAGCAGCCAACGTTCCCCAGAGACCCAGTACTTC.

This clonotype was counted ten times or more. The chain uses TRBV27 and TRBJ1-5; possibly TRBD1 for D (5 bases). Germline V gives CDR1 MNHEY, CDR2 SMNVEV (reference sequence). The CDR3 sequence is 15 residues long. Trimming left V 2 bases short and J 3 bases short, with 11 bases between. CDR3 DNA sequence: TGTGCCAGCAGTTTAGCAGGGCTCAACAATCAGCCCCAGCATTTT. It yields the protein CASSLAGLNNQPQHF.

This clonotype was picked up many times. The V and J genes are TRBV3-2 and TRBJ1-2. TRBV3-2 is a pseudogene locus. This CDR3 is built from 12 residues. The CDR3 region has the DNA TGTGCCAGCAGCCAAGAGAGTGGGGGCTACACCTTC. It codes for CASSQESGGYTF.

This clonotype was observed at least ten times. The chain combines TRBV28 with TRBJ2-7, with TRBD1 identical over 9 bases. The CDR3 runs 16 residues. After removal of 7 bases from V and 3 bases from J, the junction contained 13 bases not matched to a gene. Looked up from germline, CDR1 is MDHEN and CDR2 is SYDVKM. The CDR3 bases are TGTGCCAGCATCCCCAGAACAGGGGGCCTTATCTACGAGCAGTACTTC. Translated, it gives CASIPRTGGLIYEQYF.

The sample holds a few counts of this clonotype. The rearrangement joins TRBV20-1 to TRBJ1-1; D is ambiguous. Deletions cut 4 bases from V and 1 base from J, with 4 bases between. The CDR3 runs 11 residues. Germline CDR1 reads DFQATT; CDR2 reads SNEGSKA (reference sequence). The CDR3 region is CSANQNTEAFF. The CDR3 coding sequence is TGCAGTGCTAACCAGAACACTGAAGCTTTCTTT.

Many counts were recorded for this clonotype. The rearrangement joins TRBV6-1 to TRBJ1-6; the D is unclear. The CDR3 is 16 residues long. CDR1 MNHNS and CDR2 SASEGT come from the germline V gene. Between the trimmed V and J ends, which lost 8 bases and 6 bases, there was a span of 20 bases. DNA of the CDR3: TGTGCCAGCGCTGGGGTGGGGAGTTCGGGTAATTCACCCCTCCACTTT. Translating gives CASAGVGSSGNSPLHF.